Detailed here is one TCR beta chain. The antigen is not known. Different DNA sequences within this sample yield the same CDR3. These data belong to a study of shared clonotypes between healthy human individuals. On the study more broadly: The plates for each donor numbered three CD4 naive, three CD4 memory, two CD8 naive and one CD8 memory. Study-wide results and limits: Tissue TCR repertoires likely differ from these blood-only repertoires.

Measured with immunoSEQ multiplex PCR; TCRdb has only the in-frame clones, and not every one. The sample records a few million clones, 80% to 95% being singletons. This CDR3 has 15 residues. Per the germline V gene, CDR1 is MDHEN and CDR2 is SYDVKM. Trimming stripped 6 bases from V and 1 base from J, with 10 bases between. The V and J genes are TRBV28 and TRBJ2-6; a possible D gene is TRBD2 (5 bases). Sequencing was performed on naive CD4+ T cells from PBMCs. Subset described: CD45RA+ positively selected. This TCR derives from a man younger than 30 in good health. Some clones in this sample may be carry-over from other donors' samples. This chain's CDR3 is CASSPGGSGANVLTF. The CDR3 nucleotides read TGTGCCAGCAGCCCCGGCGGGTCTGGGGCCAACGTCCTGACTTTC.